These T cell receptor beta chains were read from a single sample in a study of PD-1 blockade in classical Hodgkin lymphoma. Sequenced by immunoSEQ multiplex PCR; TCRdb stores in-frame clones only, minus some. The sample includes tens of thousands of clones, around 74% seen only once; the top ten take around 2.4%. Sequences were derived from peripheral blood mononuclear cells (PBMCs), sampled before the fourth cycle of nivolumab. These receptors all stem from a human donor with classical Hodgkin lymphoma. The CDR3 runs from the conserved cysteine through the conserved F or W. The D gene is left open where the match is weak. Clone sizes are given selectively: once, few, many, or a class where the clone is expanded.

CDR3	DNA	V	J	size	D
CASSPGQGAYEQYF	TGCGCCAGCAGCCCGGGACAGGGGGCTTACGAGCAGTACTTC	TRBV5-1	TRBJ2-7	.	TRBD1
CASKRSGGAYNEQFF	TGTGCCAGCAAAAGGAGCGGGGGGGCATACAATGAGCAGTTCTTC	TRBV5-5	TRBJ2-1	few	TRBD2
CASKLISRGGAQETQYF	TGTGCCAGCAAGCTAATATCCAGGGGGGGGGCGCAAGAGACCCAGTACTTC	TRBV27	TRBJ2-5	.	.
CASSLGGLAVYEQYF	TGTGCCAGCAGCTTAGGTGGTCTAGCGGTCTACGAGCAGTACTTC	TRBV7-8	TRBJ2-7	once	TRBD2
CASSVAGTENSPLHF	TGTGCCAGCAGCGTAGCCGGGACTGAAAATTCACCCCTCCACTTT	TRBV9	TRBJ1-6	.	.
CATSRVSSGGEQYF	TGTGCCACCAGCAGAGTTTCTAGCGGGGGCGAGCAGTACTTC	TRBV15	TRBJ2-7	.	TRBD2
CAISDRTSNQPQHF	TGTGCCATCAGTGACCGGACAAGCAATCAGCCCCAGCATTTT	TRBV10-3	TRBJ1-5	.	.
CAWTAGWGYSPLHF	TGTGCCTGGACGGCTGGGTGGGGGTATTCACCCCTCCACTTT	TRBV30	TRBJ1-6	.	.
CASSVQTGGTDTQYF	TGTGCCAGCAGCGTCCAGACGGGGGGCACAGATACGCAGTATTTT	TRBV7-3	TRBJ2-3	many	.
CSVDGRVHGYTF	TGCAGCGTTGACGGCAGGGTCCATGGCTACACCTTC	TRBV29-1	TRBJ1-2	medium-sized	.
CASRWTVGGEQYF	TGTGCCAGCAGGTGGACTGTGGGGGGCGAGCAGTACTTC	TRBV6-1	TRBJ2-7	few	.
CASSYAVPYEQYF	TGTGCCAGCAGTTACGCGGTGCCCTACGAGCAGTACTTC	TRBV6-5	TRBJ2-7	.	.
CASSIGLNNEQFF	TGTGCCAGTAGTATCGGACTAAACAATGAGCAGTTCTTC	TRBV19	TRBJ2-1	few	.
CASSKGTSGECAQTDTQYF	TGTGCCAGCAGCAAAGGGACTAGCGGGGAATGTGCCCAGACAGATACGCAGTATTTT	TRBV21-1	TRBJ2-3	.	.
CASSPGQGELNEQFF	TGTGCCAGCAGCCCCGGGCAGGGGGAGTTGAATGAGCAGTTCTTC	TRBV11-3	TRBJ2-1	.	TRBD1
CASKPGQGPYEQYF	TGTGCCAGCAAACCGGGACAGGGTCCCTACGAGCAGTACTTC	TRBV5-6	TRBJ2-7	.	TRBD1
CASSVGGSFSSYEQYF	TGTGCCAGCAGCGTAGGAGGGTCCTTTAGCTCCTACGAGCAGTACTTC	TRBV9	TRBJ2-7	once	.
CASIRGDRGQETQYF	TGCGCCAGCATCAGGGGGGACAGGGGGCAAGAGACCCAGTACTTC	TRBV5-1	TRBJ2-5	.	TRBD1
CASSEAPQNTEAFF	TGTGCCAGCAGTGAAGCCCCACAGAACACTGAAGCTTTCTTT	TRBV6-1	TRBJ1-1	.	.
CASSPITREMGNTGELFF	TGTGCCAGCTCACCAATCACCAGGGAGATGGGCAACACCGGGGAGCTGTTTTTT	TRBV18	TRBJ2-2	.	.
CASSPSPDSTYEQYF	TGTGCCAGCAGCCCTAGCCCTGACAGCACCTACGAGCAGTACTTC	TRBV7-6	TRBJ2-7	.	.
CASSLGNWGEKLFF	TGTGCCAGCAGCTTAGGGAACTGGGGGGAAAAACTGTTTTTT	TRBV11-2	TRBJ1-4	.	.
CASGRQGMNTEAFF	TGTGCCAGCGGTAGACAGGGGATGAACACTGAAGCTTTCTTT	TRBV6-6	TRBJ1-1	.	TRBD1
CASRGDRETNEKLFF	TGTGCCAGCAGGGGTGACAGGGAGACTAATGAAAAACTGTTTTTT	TRBV5-4	TRBJ1-4	.	TRBD1
CASSLNREYGKQFF	TGTGCCAGCAGCTTGAATAGGGAGTACGGGAAGCAGTTCTTC	TRBV5-6	TRBJ2-1	once	.
CASNRQSAFSPLHF	TGTGCCAGTAATCGACAGTCGGCCTTTTCACCCCTCCACTTT	TRBV19	TRBJ1-6	.	.
CTSSQKKNRGGSNQPQHF	TGCACCAGCAGCCAGAAAAAGAACAGGGGCGGAAGCAATCAGCCCCAGCATTTT	TRBV1	TRBJ1-5	.	.
CASGTSGPTGELFF	TGTGCTAGTGGGACTAGCGGGCCCACCGGGGAGCTGTTTTTT	TRBV12-5	TRBJ2-2	.	TRBD2
CASRKGIYGYTF	TGTGCCAGCAGAAAGGGGATCTATGGCTACACCTTC	TRBV28	TRBJ1-2	.	.
CASSHEPQGADEQYF	TGTGCCAGCAGCCATGAACCCCAGGGGGCGGACGAGCAGTACTTC	TRBV4-2	TRBJ2-7	.	TRBD1
CASSLSSGAGETQYF	TGTGCCAGCAGCTTATCGTCGGGGGCGGGAGAGACCCAGTACTTC	TRBV11-2	TRBJ2-5	.	.
CASSFLTGVRYGYTF	TGTGCCAGTAGTTTCCTAACAGGGGTACGCTATGGCTACACCTTC	TRBV19	TRBJ1-2	.	TRBD1
CASSLGEGSGEAFF	TGTGCCAGCAGCTTAGGGGAGGGTTCGGGCGAAGCTTTCTTT	TRBV7-2	TRBJ1-1	.	.
CAWNRGGQETQYF	TGTGCCTGGAACAGGGGAGGCCAAGAGACCCAGTACTTC	TRBV30	TRBJ2-5	.	.
CASSHTEGPGELFF	TGTGCCAGCAGCCATACAGAAGGCCCCGGGGAGCTGTTTTTT	TRBV14	TRBJ2-2	.	.
CASSGWGGNEQFF	TGTGCCAGCAGTGGCTGGGGCGGGAATGAGCAGTTCTTC	TRBV2	TRBJ2-1	.	.
CASSPLDRGTEAFF	TGTGCCAGCAGCCCCTTGGACAGGGGCACTGAAGCTTTCTTT	TRBV27	TRBJ1-1	.	TRBD1
CASSQTARRLSVDTQYF	TGCGCCAGCAGCCAAACCGCGCGCCGACTAAGTGTAGATACGCAGTATTTT	TRBV4-1	TRBJ2-3	.	.
CASSFSGDITDTQYF	TGTGCCAGCAGCTTTAGCGGGGATATCACAGATACGCAGTATTTT	TRBV7-2	TRBJ2-3	.	TRBD2
CASSPTSQANTGELFF	TGTGCCAGCAGCCCCACCAGTCAAGCGAACACCGGGGAGCTGTTTTTT	TRBV9	TRBJ2-2	few	.
CASSKTSGADTQYF	TGTGCCAGTAGCAAGACTAGCGGGGCAGATACGCAGTATTTT	TRBV19	TRBJ2-3	.	TRBD2
CASSLEGTEAFF	TGTGCCAGTAGTCTAGAGGGCACTGAAGCTTTCTTT	TRBV19	TRBJ1-1	.	.
CSVPGTSGDYEQYF	TGCAGCGTTCCCGGGACTAGCGGCGACTACGAGCAGTACTTC	TRBV29-1	TRBJ2-7	.	TRBD2
CASSVSQREGTEAFF	TGTGCCAGCAGCGTATCTCAGAGGGAAGGCACTGAAGCTTTCTTT	TRBV13	TRBJ1-1	few	.